These T cell receptor beta chains were read from a single sample in a study of shared clonotypes between healthy human individuals. Clones were read by immunoSEQ multiplex PCR, and TCRdb kept only the in-frame ones, dropping some. The sample records 2.5 million or so clones, approximately 90% being singletons. Input material: naive CD4+ T cells sorted from blood. The receptors shown here come from a man younger than 35 in good health. The CDR3 runs from the conserved cysteine through the conserved F or W. Each record gives: CDR3 length, D gene, V gene, clone size, J gene, CDR3 protein, CDR3 DNA. The D gene is left open where the match is weak. Not every row has a clone size; where given, it reads once, few, many or a size class.

cdr3_length: 18
d_call: .
v_call: TRBV14
clone_size: .
j_call: TRBJ1-1
cdr3_aa: CASSQEGLNRPLDTEAFF
cdr3_nt: TGTGCCAGCAGCCAAGAGGGACTAAACCGACCTTTGGACACTGAAGCTTTCTTT

cdr3_length: 16
d_call: TRBD1
v_call: TRBV5-4
clone_size: .
j_call: TRBJ1-6
cdr3_aa: CASSSYKDRGSSPLHF
cdr3_nt: TGTGCCAGCAGCTCATACAAAGACAGGGGATCTTCACCCCTCCACTTT

cdr3_length: 15
d_call: TRBD2
v_call: TRBV2
clone_size: .
j_call: TRBJ2-1
cdr3_aa: CATQTSGGAFNEQFF
cdr3_nt: TGTGCCACACAGACTAGCGGGGGGGCTTTTAATGAGCAGTTCTTC

cdr3_length: 13
d_call: .
v_call: TRBV5-6
clone_size: .
j_call: TRBJ1-2
cdr3_aa: CASSLVRKSGYTF
cdr3_nt: TGTGCCAGCAGCTTGGTAAGGAAGAGTGGCTACACCTTC

cdr3_length: 13
d_call: .
v_call: TRBV7-9
clone_size: .
j_call: TRBJ1-2
cdr3_aa: CASSFPRAEGYTF
cdr3_nt: TGTGCCAGCAGCTTCCCCCGGGCCGAGGGCTACACCTTC

cdr3_length: 15
d_call: TRBD2
v_call: TRBV2
clone_size: .
j_call: TRBJ2-1
cdr3_aa: CASSGDSGAYNEQFF
cdr3_nt: TGTGCCAGCAGTGGGGATAGCGGGGCCTACAATGAGCAGTTCTTC

cdr3_length: 16
d_call: .
v_call: TRBV9
clone_size: few
j_call: TRBJ2-2
cdr3_aa: CASSVGGGANTGELFF
cdr3_nt: TGTGCCAGCAGCGTAGGTGGGGGAGCGAACACCGGGGAGCTGTTTTTT

cdr3_length: 16
d_call: .
v_call: TRBV5-1
clone_size: .
j_call: TRBJ1-4
cdr3_aa: CASSLAGGGINEKLFF
cdr3_nt: TGCGCCAGCAGCTTGGCCGGTGGAGGGATTAATGAAAAACTGTTTTTT

cdr3_length: 12
d_call: .
v_call: TRBV28
clone_size: .
j_call: TRBJ1-5
cdr3_aa: CASGLLDQPQHF
cdr3_nt: TGTGCCAGCGGCCTTCTGGATCAGCCCCAGCATTTT

cdr3_length: 16
d_call: .
v_call: TRBV5-6
clone_size: .
j_call: TRBJ1-6
cdr3_aa: CASSEPRPGGSSPLHF
cdr3_nt: TGTGCCAGCAGCGAGCCAAGGCCTGGGGGTAGTTCACCCCTCCACTTT

cdr3_length: 15
d_call: TRBD1
v_call: TRBV15
clone_size: .
j_call: TRBJ2-5
cdr3_aa: CATSRPDRLQETQYF
cdr3_nt: TGTGCCACCAGCAGACCGGACAGGCTCCAAGAGACCCAGTACTTC

cdr3_length: 13
d_call: .
v_call: TRBV19
clone_size: .
j_call: TRBJ1-5
cdr3_aa: CATREAGNQPQHF
cdr3_nt: TGTGCCACTAGGGAGGCGGGCAATCAGCCCCAGCATTTT

cdr3_length: 13
d_call: TRBD1
v_call: TRBV6-6
clone_size: .
j_call: TRBJ1-1
cdr3_aa: CASKGAANTEAFF
cdr3_nt: TGTGCCAGCAAGGGGGCGGCGAACACTGAAGCTTTCTTT

cdr3_length: 13
d_call: .
v_call: TRBV28
clone_size: .
j_call: TRBJ2-1
cdr3_aa: CASSSGANNEQFF
cdr3_nt: TGTGCCAGCAGCTCGGGGGCCAACAATGAGCAGTTCTTC

cdr3_length: 13
d_call: .
v_call: TRBV7-3
clone_size: .
j_call: TRBJ2-1
cdr3_aa: CASSLGPPGEQFF
cdr3_nt: TGTGCCAGCAGCTTAGGCCCGCCTGGGGAGCAGTTCTTC

cdr3_length: 13
d_call: .
v_call: TRBV10-3
clone_size: .
j_call: TRBJ1-1
cdr3_aa: CAISYQGASGTFF
cdr3_nt: TGTGCCATCAGTTACCAAGGGGCCTCGGGGACTTTCTTT

cdr3_length: 13
d_call: .
v_call: TRBV19
clone_size: .
j_call: TRBJ2-2
cdr3_aa: CASSEPNTGELFF
cdr3_nt: TGTGCCAGTAGTGAGCCCAACACCGGGGAGCTGTTTTTT

cdr3_length: 15
d_call: TRBD1
v_call: TRBV5-5
clone_size: .
j_call: TRBJ1-5
cdr3_aa: CASSPDRGGNQPQHF
cdr3_nt: TGTGCCAGCAGCCCTGACAGGGGTGGCAATCAGCCCCAGCATTTT

cdr3_length: 16
d_call: .
v_call: TRBV19
clone_size: .
j_call: TRBJ2-7
cdr3_aa: CASSRGTGTGPYEQYF
cdr3_nt: TGTGCCAGTAGTAGGGGTACCGGGACGGGACCCTACGAGCAGTACTTC

cdr3_length: 14
d_call: .
v_call: TRBV27
clone_size: .
j_call: TRBJ1-6
cdr3_aa: CASSGAAVNSPLHF
cdr3_nt: TGTGCCAGCAGCGGAGCAGCAGTTAATTCACCCCTCCACTTT